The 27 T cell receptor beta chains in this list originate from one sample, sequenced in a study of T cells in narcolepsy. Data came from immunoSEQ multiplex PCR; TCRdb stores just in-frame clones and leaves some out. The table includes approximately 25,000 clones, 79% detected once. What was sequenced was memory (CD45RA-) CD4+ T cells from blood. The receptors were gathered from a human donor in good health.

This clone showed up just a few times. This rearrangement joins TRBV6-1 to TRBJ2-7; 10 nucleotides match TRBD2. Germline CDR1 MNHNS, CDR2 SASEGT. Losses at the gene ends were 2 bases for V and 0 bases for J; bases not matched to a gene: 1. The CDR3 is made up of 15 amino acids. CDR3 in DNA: TGTGCCAGCAGTGAACTAGCGGGGGCCTCCTACGAGCAGTACTTC. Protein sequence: CASSELAGASYEQYF.

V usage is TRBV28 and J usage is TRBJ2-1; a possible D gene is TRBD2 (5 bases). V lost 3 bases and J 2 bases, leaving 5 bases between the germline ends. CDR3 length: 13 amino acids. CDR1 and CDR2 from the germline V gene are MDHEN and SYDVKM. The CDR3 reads CASSFGAYNEQFF. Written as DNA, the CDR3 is TGTGCCAGCAGTTTCGGGGCCTACAATGAGCAGTTCTTC. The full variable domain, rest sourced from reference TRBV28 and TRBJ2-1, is DVKVTQSSRYLVKRTGEKVFLECVQDMDHENMFWYRQDPGLGLRLIYFSYDVKMKEKGDIPEGYSVSREKKERFSLILESASTNQTSMYLCASSFGAYNEQFFGPGTRLTVL.

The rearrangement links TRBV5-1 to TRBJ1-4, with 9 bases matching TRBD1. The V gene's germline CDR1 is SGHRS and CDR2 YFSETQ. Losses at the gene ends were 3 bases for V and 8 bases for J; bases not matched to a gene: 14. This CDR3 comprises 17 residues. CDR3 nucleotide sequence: TGCGCCAGCAGCTCCGGGACAGGGACTTACCGGGGGGAAAAACTGTTTTTT. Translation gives CASSSGTGTYRGEKLFF.

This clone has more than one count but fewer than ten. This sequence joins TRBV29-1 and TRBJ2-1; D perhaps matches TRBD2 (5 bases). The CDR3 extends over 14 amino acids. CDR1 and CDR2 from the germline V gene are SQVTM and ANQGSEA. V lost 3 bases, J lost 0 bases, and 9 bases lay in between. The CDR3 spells CSVDRGSSYNEQFF. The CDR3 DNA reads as TGCAGCGTTGACCGGGGAAGCTCCTACAATGAGCAGTTCTTC.

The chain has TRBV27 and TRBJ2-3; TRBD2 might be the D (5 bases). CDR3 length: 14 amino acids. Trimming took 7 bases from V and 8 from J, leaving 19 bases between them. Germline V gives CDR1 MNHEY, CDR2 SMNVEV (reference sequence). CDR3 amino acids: CASTRPGSEGTQYF. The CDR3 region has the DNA TGTGCCAGCACACGTCCGGGTAGCGAAGGTACGCAGTATTTT.

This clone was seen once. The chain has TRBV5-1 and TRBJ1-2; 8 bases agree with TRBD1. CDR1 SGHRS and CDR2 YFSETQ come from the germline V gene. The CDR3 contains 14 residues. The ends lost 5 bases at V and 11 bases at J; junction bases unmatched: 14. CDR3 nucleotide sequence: TGCGCCAGCAGTCGATCCGGACAGGGTGCATGGTACACCTTC. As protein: CASSRSGQGAWYTF.

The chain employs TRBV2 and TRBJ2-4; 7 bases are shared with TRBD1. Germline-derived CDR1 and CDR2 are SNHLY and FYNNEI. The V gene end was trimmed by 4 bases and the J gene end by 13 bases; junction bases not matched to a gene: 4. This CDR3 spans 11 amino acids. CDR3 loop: CASSVDRAQYF. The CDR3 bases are TGTGCCAGCAGTGTAGACAGGGCCCAGTACTTC.

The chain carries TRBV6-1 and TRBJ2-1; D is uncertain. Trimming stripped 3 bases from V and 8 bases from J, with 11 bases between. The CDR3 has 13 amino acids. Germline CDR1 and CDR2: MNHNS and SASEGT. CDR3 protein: CASSDGRIDEQFF. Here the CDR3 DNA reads TGTGCCAGCAGTGATGGGCGAATTGATGAGCAGTTCTTC.

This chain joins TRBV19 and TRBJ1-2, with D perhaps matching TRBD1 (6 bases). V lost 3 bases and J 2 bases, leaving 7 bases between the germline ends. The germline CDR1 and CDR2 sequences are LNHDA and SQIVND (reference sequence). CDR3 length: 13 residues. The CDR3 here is CASSMRGNYGYTF. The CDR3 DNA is TGTGCCAGTAGTATGAGGGGGAACTATGGCTACACCTTC.

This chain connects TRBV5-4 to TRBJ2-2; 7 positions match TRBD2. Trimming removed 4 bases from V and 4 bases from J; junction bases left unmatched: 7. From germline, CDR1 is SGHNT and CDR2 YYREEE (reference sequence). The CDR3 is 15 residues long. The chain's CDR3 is CASSPGGRGTGELFF. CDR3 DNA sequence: TGTGCCAGCAGCCCCGGGGGGAGGGGCACCGGGGAGCTGTTTTTT.

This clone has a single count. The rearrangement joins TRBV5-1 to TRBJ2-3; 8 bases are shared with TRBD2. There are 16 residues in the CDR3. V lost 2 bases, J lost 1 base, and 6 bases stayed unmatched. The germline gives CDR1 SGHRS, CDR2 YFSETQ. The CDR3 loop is CASSLRSGGRTDTQYF. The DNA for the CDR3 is TGCGCCAGCAGCTTACGAAGCGGGGGCCGCACAGATACGCAGTATTTT. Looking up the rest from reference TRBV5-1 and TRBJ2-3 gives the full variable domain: KAGVTQTPRYLIKTRGQQVTLSCSPISGHRSVSWYQQTPGQGLQFLFEYFSETQRNKGNFPGRFSGRQFSNSRSEMNVSTLELGDSALYLCASSLRSGGRTDTQYFGPGTRLTVL.

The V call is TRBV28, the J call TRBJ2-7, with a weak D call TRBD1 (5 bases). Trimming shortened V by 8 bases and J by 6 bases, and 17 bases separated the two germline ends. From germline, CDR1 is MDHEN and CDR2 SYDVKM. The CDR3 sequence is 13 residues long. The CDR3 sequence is CASFRAGSGEQYF. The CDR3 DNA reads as TGTGCCAGCTTCAGGGCCGGGTCGGGCGAGCAGTACTTC.

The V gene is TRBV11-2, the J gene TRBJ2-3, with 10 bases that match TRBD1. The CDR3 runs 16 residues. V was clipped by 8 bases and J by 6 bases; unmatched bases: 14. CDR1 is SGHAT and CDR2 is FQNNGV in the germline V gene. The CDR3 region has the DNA TGTGCCAGCTTTCCGCTCCGGGACAGGGGAACCGATACGCAGTATTTT. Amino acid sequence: CASFPLRDRGTDTQYF. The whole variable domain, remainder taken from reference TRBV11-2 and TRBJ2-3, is EAGVAQSPRYKIIEKRQSVAFWCNPISGHATLYWYQQILGQGPKLLIQFQNNGVVDDSQLPKDRFSAERLKGVDSTLKIQPAKLEDSAVYLCASFPLRDRGTDTQYFGPGTRLTVL.

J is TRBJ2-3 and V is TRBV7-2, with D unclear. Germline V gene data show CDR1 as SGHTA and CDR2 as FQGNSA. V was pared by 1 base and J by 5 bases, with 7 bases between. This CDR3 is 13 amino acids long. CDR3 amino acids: CASSLGLGDTQYF. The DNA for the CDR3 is TGTGCCAGCAGCTTAGGACTCGGAGATACGCAGTATTTT.

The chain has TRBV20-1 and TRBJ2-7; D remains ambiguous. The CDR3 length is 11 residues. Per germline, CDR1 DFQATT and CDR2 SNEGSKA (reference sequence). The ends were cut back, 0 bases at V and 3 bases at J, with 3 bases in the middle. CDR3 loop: CSARDSYEQYF. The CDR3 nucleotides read TGCAGTGCTAGAGACAGCTACGAGCAGTACTTC.

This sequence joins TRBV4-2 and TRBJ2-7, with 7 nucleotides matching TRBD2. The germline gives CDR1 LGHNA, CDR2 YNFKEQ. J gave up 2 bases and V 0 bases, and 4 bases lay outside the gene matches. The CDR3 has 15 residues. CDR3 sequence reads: CASSQDWSGAYEQYF. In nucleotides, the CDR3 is TGTGCCAGCAGCCAAGATTGGAGCGGGGCCTACGAGCAGTACTTC.

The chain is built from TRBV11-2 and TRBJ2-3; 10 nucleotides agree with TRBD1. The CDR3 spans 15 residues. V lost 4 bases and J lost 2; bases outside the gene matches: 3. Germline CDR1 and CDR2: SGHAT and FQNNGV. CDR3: CASSSGQGNTDTQYF. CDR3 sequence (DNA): TGTGCCAGCAGCTCGGGACAGGGGAACACAGATACGCAGTATTTT.

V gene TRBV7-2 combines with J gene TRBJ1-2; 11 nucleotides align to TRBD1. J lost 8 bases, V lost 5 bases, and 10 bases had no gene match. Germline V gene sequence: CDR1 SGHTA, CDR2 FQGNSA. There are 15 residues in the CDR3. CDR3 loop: CASSPRTGGFEGYTF. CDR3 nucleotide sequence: TGTGCCAGCAGCCCGCGGACAGGGGGCTTTGAGGGCTACACCTTC.

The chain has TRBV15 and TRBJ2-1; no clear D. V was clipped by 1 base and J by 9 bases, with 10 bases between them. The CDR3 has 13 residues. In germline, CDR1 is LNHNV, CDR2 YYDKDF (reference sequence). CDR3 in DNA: TGTGCCACCAGCAGAGGGAGTGCCGTTGAGCAGTTCTTC. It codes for CATSRGSAVEQFF.

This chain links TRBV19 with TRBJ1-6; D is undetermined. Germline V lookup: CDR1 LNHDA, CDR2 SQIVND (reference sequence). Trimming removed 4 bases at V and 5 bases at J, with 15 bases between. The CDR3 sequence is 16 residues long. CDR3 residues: CASSKEFLWDNSPLHF. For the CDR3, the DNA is TGTGCCAGTAGTAAAGAGTTTCTGTGGGATAATTCACCCCTCCACTTT.

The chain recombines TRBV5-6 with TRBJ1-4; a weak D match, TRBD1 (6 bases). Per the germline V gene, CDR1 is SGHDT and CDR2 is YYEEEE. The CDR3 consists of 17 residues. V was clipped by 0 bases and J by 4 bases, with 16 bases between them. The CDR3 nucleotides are TGTGCCAGCAGCTTGGTCGGACAGTCCCACAATAATGAAAAACTGTTTTTT. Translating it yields CASSLVGQSHNNEKLFF.

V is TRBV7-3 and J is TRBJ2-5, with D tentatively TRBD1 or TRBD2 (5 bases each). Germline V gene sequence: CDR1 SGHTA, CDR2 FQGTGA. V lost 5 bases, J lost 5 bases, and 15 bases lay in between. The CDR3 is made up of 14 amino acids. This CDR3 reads CASSPGTAGETQYF. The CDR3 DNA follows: TGTGCCAGCAGCCCCGGGACCGCTGGGGAGACCCAGTACTTC.

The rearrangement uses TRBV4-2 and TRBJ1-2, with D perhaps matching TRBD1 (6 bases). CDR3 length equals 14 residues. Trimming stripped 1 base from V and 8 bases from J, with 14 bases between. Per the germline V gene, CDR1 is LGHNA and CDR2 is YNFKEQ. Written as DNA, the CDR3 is TGTGCCAGCAGCCAAGTAGGGCCAGGGGACGGCTACACCTTC. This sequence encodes CASSQVGPGDGYTF.

The CDR3 DNA sequence: TGTGCCAGCAGTTACCCCCATACCAGGGAATATCAGCCCCAGCATTTT. Its translation: CASSYPHTREYQPQHF. The rearrangement links TRBV6-6 to TRBJ1-5; D is possibly TRBD1 (5 bases). Trimming took off 2 bases at V and 5 bases at J, with 16 bases between the two ends. Germline CDR1 and CDR2: MNHNY and SVGAGI (reference sequence). The CDR3 contains 16 residues.

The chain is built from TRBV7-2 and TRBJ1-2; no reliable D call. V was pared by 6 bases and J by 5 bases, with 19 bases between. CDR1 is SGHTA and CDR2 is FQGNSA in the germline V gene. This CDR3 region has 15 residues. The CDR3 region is CASRYLSAAMYGYTF. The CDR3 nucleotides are TGTGCCAGCAGATATCTCAGTGCAGCGATGTATGGCTACACCTTC.

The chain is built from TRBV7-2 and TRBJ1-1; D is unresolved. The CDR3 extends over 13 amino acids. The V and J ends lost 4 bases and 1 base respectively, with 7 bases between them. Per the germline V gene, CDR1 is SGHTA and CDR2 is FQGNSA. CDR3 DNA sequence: TGTGCCAGCAGCTGGGATAAGAACACTGAAGCTTTCTTT. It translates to CASSWDKNTEAFF.

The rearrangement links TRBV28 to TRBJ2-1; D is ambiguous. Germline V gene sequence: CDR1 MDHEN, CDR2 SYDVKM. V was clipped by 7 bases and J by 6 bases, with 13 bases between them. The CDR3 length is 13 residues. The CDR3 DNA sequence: TGTGCCAGCAATCCCCCGGTTGGCAATGAGCAGTTCTTC. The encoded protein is CASNPPVGNEQFF.